The clone carrying this TCR beta chain was recorded at least ten times. Antigen unknown. V was shortened by 5 bases and J by 0 bases, with 11 bases between the two germline ends. The CDR3 consists of 14 residues. Germline V gene lookup returns CDR1 SGHVS and CDR2 FNYEAQ. One entry per CDR3 protein, called by TCRdb with MiXCR from the reads. The profile covers about 9,400 distinct CDR3 sequences, with just under 20% appearing a single time and roughly 7.5% taken by the ten largest. These data belong to a study of lung T cells in sarcoidosis with Löfgren's syndrome. General study results and limits: Multiple Löfgren's syndrome patients reportedly shared TRAV12-1 and TRBV2 CDR3 motifs.

V and J are TRBV7-6 and TRBJ2-7, with a possible D match to TRBD1 (5 bases). This clonotype was sampled from a human donor with sarcoidosis (Löfgren's syndrome or another form), or a control subject (not recorded which). The sample was CD4+ T cells from bronchoalveolar lavage. In nucleotides, the CDR3 is TGTGCCAGCAGCCTCGGACAAATCTCCTACGAGCAGTACTTC. Encoded protein: CASSLGQISYEQYF. The full variable domain, its missing parts supplied by reference TRBV7-6 and TRBJ2-7, is GAGVSQSPRYKVTKRGQDVALRCDPISGHVSLYWYRQALGQGPEFLTYFNYEAQQDKSGLPNDRFSAERPEGSISTLTIQRTEQRDSAMYRCASSLGQISYEQYFGPGTRLTVT.